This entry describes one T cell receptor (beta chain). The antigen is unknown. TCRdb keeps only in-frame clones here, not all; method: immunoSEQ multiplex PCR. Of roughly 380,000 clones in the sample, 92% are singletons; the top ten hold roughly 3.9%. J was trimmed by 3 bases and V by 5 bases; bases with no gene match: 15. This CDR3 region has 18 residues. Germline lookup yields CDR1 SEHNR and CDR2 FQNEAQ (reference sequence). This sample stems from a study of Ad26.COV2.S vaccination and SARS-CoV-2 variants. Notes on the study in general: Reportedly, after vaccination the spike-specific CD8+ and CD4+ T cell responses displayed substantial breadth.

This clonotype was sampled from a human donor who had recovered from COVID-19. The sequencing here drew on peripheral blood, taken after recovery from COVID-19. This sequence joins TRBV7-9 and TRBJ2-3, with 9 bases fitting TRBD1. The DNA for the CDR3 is TGTGCCAGCAGCGAACCGGGACAGGGTGACATGTCGACAGATACGCAGTATTTT. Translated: CASSEPGQGDMSTDTQYF.